The source of this T cell receptor (beta chain) is a study of shared clonotypes between healthy human individuals (dated by TCRdb to 2018 to 2020). Regarding the study in general: Three men and a couple of women, aged 18 to 49 years, made up the cohort. Per donor, three plates each were used for CD4 naive and CD4 memory, two for CD8 naive, and one for CD8 memory. The study deeply sequenced blood TCR repertoires of several healthy adults to estimate repertoire size and the extent of clonotype sharing between individuals. Different laboratories and diverse techniques were used to prepare libraries and sequence TCR repertoires, to increase sequencing depth and limit assay-specific biases. Between about 0.8 and 9.5 billion PBMCs per donor were obtained by leukapheresis. What the study reported, not specific to this receptor: The small number of donors limited the genetic and exposure-history diversity represented. Higher generation probabilities were observed for clonotypes shared by all four sorted-subset donors than for non-shared clonotypes. Sampling was limited to blood, and TCR repertoires in tissue likely differ from TCR repertoires in blood. Based on pairwise subsampling, the degree of clonotype sharing among donors was expected to be affected by sequencing depth. Larger estimated clonotype richness was generally found for naive subsets than for memory subsets. Across a handful of donors, approximately 5% of naive CD4, 3% to 4% of naive CD8, under 2.5% of memory CD4, and 0.4% of memory CD8 clonotypes were shared. Incomplete sequencing was indicated by rarefaction of sorted-subset datasets, despite the large sequencing depth.

To note about this clone: Its cognate antigen has yet to be identified. The input lacks base qualities; no much larger clone sits a single base away.

The germline ends are 19 bases apart after V is trimmed by 3 bases and J by 7 bases. CDR1 MDHEN and CDR2 SYDVKM were looked up in the germline V gene. The CDR3 goes from the cysteine to the phenylalanine over 15 residues. Kept here is only the CDR3 DNA, which spans 45 bases and is read in frame from base 1. Using the deep immunoSEQ assay, multiplex PCR amplified TCR CDR3 regions from genomic DNA. For each cell subset, the extracted genomic DNA was distributed evenly across all wells of several immunoSEQ 96-well plates, and each plate served as one replicate. For sorted subsets, roughly 200 ng of genomic DNA, equivalent to about 30,000 T cell genomes, went into each replicate PCR. Purified libraries were quantified with a Qubit 3.0 fluorometer, sized on a Bioanalyzer 2100, and re-quantified with the KAPA Library Quantification kit. Every immunoSEQ 96-well plate was sequenced on a separate single-read 150-cycle Illumina NextSeq 550 flow cell. The published analysis was carried out like this. Because the immunoSEQ output included only junctional sequences and no quality scores, the filtering could not be the same as the filtering used for full-length reads. Sequences were annotated with PyIR, a Python wrapper for IgBLAST v1.9, using IMGT germline references to assign V/J genes and CDR3. Any read was removed if the V/J assignment was weak (E-value above 1e-6), the CDR3 was missing, or the read contained stop codons, out-of-frame junctions, or ambiguous translated residues. V3J clonotypes were defined as sequences sharing an identical inferred V gene, J gene, and CDR3 amino acid sequence. Percentage overlap between repertoires was computed as shared unique clonotypes divided by the size of the smaller repertoire. Repertoire richness was assessed with RTK rarefaction, the Chao1 estimator, and Recon v2.1 estimates of unobserved clonotypes. Generation probabilities were computed with OLGA for all TCRbeta clonotypes obtained by the gDNA method from several donors. TCRdb holds this immuneACCESS table with in-frame rearrangements only. Some clones are missing; in checked studies, unresolved V genes explain under half, and the rest has no known cause. V, J and clone size are those of that table, while D and trimming were read from the DNA. This sample comprises about 680,000 clones, roughly 73% of them detected only once. Around 2% of the sample lies in the top ten.

The donors were healthy, HIV-negative adults with no recently reported acute infections or vaccinations. Every donor was a Caucasian adult living in Nashville, Tennessee, USA. CD4+ T cells were enriched by magnetic negative selection, after which naive cells were positively selected on CD45RA and the negative fraction was taken as the memory subset. Blood was obtained by leukapheresis, after which PBMCs were separated by Ficoll-Histopaque density gradient centrifugation and cryopreserved in liquid nitrogen vapor phase. Purity and quantity of every magnetically sorted T cell population were checked by analytical flow cytometry. Genomic DNA was isolated from each sorted fraction and quantified by UV absorbance on a Nanodrop 2000c.

The sample was memory CD4+ T cells sorted from blood. The cell subset or site label, as the study defines it: CD45RA-negative fraction. The V gene is TRBV28 and the J gene is TRBJ2-7; TRBD1 might be the D gene, on 5 matching bases. This TCR came from a woman in her 30s in good health. The encoded CDR3 is CASSFLLDRSGEQYF. The DNA sequence is TGTGCCAGCAGTTTCCTCCTCGACCGTTCAGGGGAGCAGTACTTC. The CDR3, completed at both ends by the reference TRBV28 and TRBJ2-7 genes, gives the full variable domain DVKVTQSSRYLVKRTGEKVFLECVQDMDHENMFWYRQDPGLGLRLIYFSYDVKMKEKGDIPEGYSVSREKKERFSLILESASTNQTSMYLCASSFLLDRSGEQYFGPGTRLTVT.